One sample yielded the 20 T cell receptor beta chains listed below, sequenced in a study of T-cell memory formation after mild COVID-19. TCRdb reprocessed the 5' RACE reads via MiXCR and lists one record per CDR3 protein. Of approximately 300,000 distinct CDR3 sequences in the sample, 8% to 9% were seen once. The sequencing sample was made of PBMCs or a T cell subset sorted from them (not recorded which). The receptors were gathered from a man aged 18 to 29 who had mild COVID-19 (a few samples of this study predate the infection). Cell type and time point are not known.

The chain links TRBV27 to TRBJ1-5; D gene ambiguous. The V gene lost 0 bases and the J gene lost 7 bases, with 7 bases spanning the gap. This CDR3 contains 13 residues. The germline V gene encodes CDR1 MNHEY and CDR2 SMNVEV (reference sequence). CDR3 protein: CASSLSGLQPQHF. CDR3 DNA sequence: TGTGCCAGCAGTTTATCAGGGCTCCAGCCCCAGCATTTT.

This sequence joins TRBV27 and TRBJ2-7; no clear D gene. The germline gives CDR1 MNHEY, CDR2 SMNVEV (reference sequence). The CDR3 runs to 12 residues. V was pared by 10 bases and J by 7 bases, with 17 bases between. In nucleotides, the CDR3 is TGTGCCACCCGGACCGGTTCGGTAGAGCAGTACTTC. It yields the protein CATRTGSVEQYF.

V is TRBV7-8 and J is TRBJ2-7, with a possible D match to TRBD1 (6 bases). The V gene lost 6 bases and the J gene lost 4 bases, with 13 bases spanning the gap. The CDR3 has 13 residues. Germline values: CDR1 SGHVS, CDR2 FQNEAQ. The CDR3 region is CASSWDTLYEQYV. CDR3 in DNA: TGTGCCAGCAGTTGGGACACTTTATACGAGCAGTACGTC.

The V call is TRBV5-1, the J call TRBJ1-2; 7 nucleotides align to TRBD1. The junction had 6 bases not matched to a gene; V was cut back by 4 bases and J by 6 bases. CDR3 length: 13 residues. CDR1 is SGHRS, CDR2 YFSETQ, per germline. The chain's CDR3 is CASSLTGTNGYTF. The CDR3 DNA sequence: TGCGCCAGCAGCCTGACAGGGACCAATGGCTACACCTTC.

The V gene is TRBV12-3 or TRBV12-4, the J gene TRBJ2-7; D might be TRBD2 (6 bases). The CDR3 has 14 residues. With 6 bases removed from V and 5 bases from J, the gap between germline ends came to 17 bases. CDR3 in amino acids: CASRAVGGRDEQYF. Written as DNA, the CDR3 is TGTGCCAGCAGGGCCGTAGGAGGGAGAGACGAGCAGTACTTC.

The V and J genes are TRBV5-1 and TRBJ2-3; the match to TRBD2 covers 8 bases. Germline CDR1 and CDR2: SGHRS and YFSETQ. CDR3 length: 15 amino acids. V lost 6 bases to trimming and J lost 3 bases; unmatched junction nucleotides: 9. CDR3 residues: CASTRDGGATDTQYF. In nucleotides, the CDR3 is TGCGCCAGCACGCGAGACGGGGGGGCGACAGATACGCAGTATTTT.

The V and J genes are TRBV7-2 and TRBJ2-3; TRBD1 agrees at 7 bases. The trim removed 5 bases at V and 0 bases at J, leaving 5 bases unmatched. The CDR3 is 15 amino acids. Germline V gives CDR1 SGHTA, CDR2 FQGNSA. The CDR3 sequence is CASSIGGLSTDTQYF. CDR3 nucleotide sequence: TGTGCCAGCAGCATAGGGGGCTTGAGCACAGATACGCAGTATTTT.

This clonotype was recorded a few times. This chain links TRBV7-2 with TRBJ1-6; maybe TRBD1 (6 bases). The V end lost 4 bases, the J end lost 9 bases, and 16 bases lay between the germline ends. Germline V CDR1 and CDR2: SGHTA, FQGNSA. The CDR3 spans 15 residues. The CDR3 bases are TGTGCCAGCAGCTGGTCGACAGGCATGACTTCACCCCTCCACTTT. Amino acid sequence: CASSWSTGMTSPLHF.

A few counts support this clonotype. This chain connects TRBV3-1 to TRBJ2-1; TRBD2 matches at 9 bases. From germline, CDR1 is LGHDT and CDR2 YNNKEL (reference sequence). The junction had 7 bases not matched to a gene; V was cut back by 0 bases and J by 4 bases. CDR3 size: 17 residues. CDR3 sequence reads: CASSQDGRAGGYNEQFF. The CDR3 bases are TGTGCCAGCAGCCAAGATGGGCGAGCGGGGGGATACAATGAGCAGTTCTTC.

CDR3 protein: CASSSLRSTDTQYF. In DNA form, the CDR3 reads TGTGCCAGTAGTTCTCTGCGGTCCACAGATACGCAGTATTTT. V gene TRBV19 combines with J gene TRBJ2-3; D gene unclear. V lost 5 bases and J 2 bases, leaving 11 bases between the germline ends. Germline V CDR1 and CDR2: LNHDA, SQIVND (reference sequence). The CDR3 runs to 14 residues.

This clonotype has more than one count but fewer than ten. The V gene is TRBV4-1, the J gene TRBJ2-7; 7 nucleotides align to TRBD2. This CDR3 is 15 amino acids long. CDR1 is MGHRA, CDR2 YSYEKL, per germline. The junction had 2 bases not matched to a gene; V was cut back by 0 bases and J by 0 bases. The CDR3 loop is CASSQDTSASYEQYF. In nucleotides, the CDR3 is TGCGCCAGCAGCCAAGACACTAGCGCCTCCTACGAGCAGTACTTC.

There are a few counts of this clonotype. The J gene is TRBJ1-5, the V gene TRBV29-1, with D tentatively TRBD1 (6 bases). There are 17 residues in the CDR3. The germline CDR1 and CDR2 sequences are SQVTM and ANQGSEA. V was pared by 1 base and J by 1 base, with 17 bases between. CDR3 protein: CSVEGPPGDWSNQPQHF. The CDR3 DNA sequence: TGCAGCGTTGAAGGGCCCCCAGGGGATTGGAGCAATCAGCCCCAGCATTTT.

The chain combines TRBV12-3 or TRBV12-4 with TRBJ2-2, with TRBD2 as a possible D gene (5 bases). The CDR3 contains 16 residues. Between the trimmed V and J ends, which lost 5 bases and 8 bases, there was a span of 21 bases. The CDR3 coding sequence is TGTGCCAGCAGTCCCGGGGTCGCCATTAAAGCGGGGGAGCTGTTTTTT. Its protein product is CASSPGVAIKAGELFF.

This clonotype has just a few counts. The chain employs TRBV2 and TRBJ2-5; D is undetermined. V was clipped by 0 bases and J by 13 bases, with 12 bases between them. CDR1 and CDR2 from the germline V gene are SNHLY and FYNNEI. This CDR3 is built from 12 residues. The CDR3 sequence: CASSEAGRWGYF. CDR3 DNA sequence: TGTGCCAGCAGTGAAGCGGGCCGGTGGGGGTACTTC.

This clonotype turned up a few times. The chain combines TRBV5-1 with TRBJ2-4; D is possibly TRBD1 or TRBD2 (5 bases each). Trimming left V 1 base short and J 4 bases short, with 12 bases between. CDR1 SGHRS and CDR2 YFSETQ come from the germline V gene. The CDR3 contains 15 residues. The CDR3 here is CASSLQWGRKNIQYF. Written as DNA, the CDR3 is TGCGCCAGCAGCTTGCAGTGGGGACGGAAAAACATTCAGTACTTC.

This clonotype was picked up a small number of times. The V gene is TRBV18, the J gene TRBJ1-1; 8 nucleotides align to TRBD1. The CDR3 is 17 amino acids. V dropped 6 bases and J dropped 0; count of bases not matched to a gene: 12. Germline assignment: CDR1 KGHSH and CDR2 LQKENI. The CDR3 nucleotides are TGTGCCAGCTCCCAGGAGCTAATGGGACAGGTGAACACTGAAGCTTTCTTT. Its protein is CASSQELMGQVNTEAFF.

This clonotype was seen more than once but under ten times. V gene TRBV7-8 combines with J gene TRBJ1-2, with D possibly matching TRBD1 (5 bases). V was clipped by 1 base and J by 6 bases, with 12 bases between them. CDR1 is SGHVS, CDR2 FQNEAQ, per germline. The CDR3 is 14 amino acids. Written as DNA, the CDR3 is TGTGCCAGCAGCTTAGTAACCGGGGCTGATGGCTACACCTTC. Amino acids: CASSLVTGADGYTF.

The gene calls are TRBV20-1 and TRBJ2-2; 8 nucleotides line up with TRBD1. J gave up 7 bases and V 5 bases, and 9 bases lay outside the gene matches. In germline, CDR1 is DFQATT, CDR2 SNEGSKA (reference sequence). CDR3 size: 14 residues. CDR3 sequence reads: CSARGQATDGELFF. The DNA for the CDR3 is TGCAGTGCTCGGGGACAGGCGACGGACGGGGAGCTGTTTTTT.

Only a few counts were recorded for this clonotype. The V call is TRBV4-3, the J call TRBJ1-3; D gene uncertain. The CDR3 length is 14 residues. V lost 0 bases and J 2 bases, leaving 5 bases between the germline ends. CDR1 is LGHNA and CDR2 is YSLEER in the germline V gene. The CDR3 DNA reads TGCGCCAGCAGCCAAGAGCCGACTGGAAACACCATATATTTT. Translated: CASSQEPTGNTIYF.

This chain connects TRBV7-6 to TRBJ2-1, with D maybe TRBD2 (6 bases). The CDR3 contains 17 residues. Germline loops: CDR1 SGHVS, CDR2 FNYEAQ. V dropped 4 bases and J dropped 0 bases, with 16 bases sitting between them. This chain's CDR3 is CASSSRGGTSSYNEQFF. The CDR3, as DNA: TGTGCCAGCAGCTCCCGGGGAGGAACCAGCTCCTACAATGAGCAGTTCTTC. The full variable domain, with the rest looked up from reference TRBV7-6 and TRBJ2-1, is GAGVSQSPRYKVTKRGQDVALRCDPISGHVSLYWYRQALGQGPEFLTYFNYEAQQDKSGLPNDRFSAERPEGSISTLTIQRTEQRDSAMYRCASSSRGGTSSYNEQFFGPGTRLTVL.